This T cell receptor beta chain stems from a study of blood T cell repertoires in COVID-19. Participants had their cohort set by participant-reported clinical history. This CDR3 has 13 amino acids. V was trimmed by 6 bases and J by 3 bases, leaving 12 bases between them. Germline V gene data show CDR1 as KGHSH and CDR2 as LQKENI. Some clones are missing from TCRdb's copy, which holds only in-frame ones; the method was immunoSEQ multiplex PCR. The sample yields around 300,000 clones, about nine tenths seen once. The sequenced sample consisted of PBMCs or T cells enriched from blood (not recorded which). V gene TRBV18 combines with J gene TRBJ2-7; D gene unclear. The receptor was isolated from a woman aged 45-65 years who had recovered from COVID-19. This chain's CDR3 is CASSPDSFYEQYF. The DNA of the CDR3 is TGTGCCAGCTCCCCAGACTCCTTCTACGAGCAGTACTTC.